Shown below are 5 T cell receptor beta chains from a single sample sequenced in a study of CD8 T cells in ankylosing spondylitis. TCRdb reprocessed the 5' RACE reads via MiXCR and lists one record per CDR3 protein. The sample has some 200,000 distinct CDR3 sequences; 9.5% to 15% are singletons. The sample consisted of blood, either unsorted or a sorted T cell fraction (not recorded which). The receptors originated from a male donor with ankylosing spondylitis or in good health (not recorded which).

This clonotype was counted ten times or more. CDR3 nucleotide sequence: TGTGCCAGCAGTTTACGTTCTGGACGCGGCGACACCGGGGAGCTGTTTTTT. This gives the protein CASSLRSGRGDTGELFF. V usage is TRBV12-3 or TRBV12-4 and J usage is TRBJ2-2; D unresolved. The CDR3 runs to 17 residues. Trimming shortened V by 2 bases and J by 3 bases, and 16 bases separated the two germline ends.

The rearrangement joins TRBV7-9 to TRBJ1-5, with D perhaps matching TRBD1 (5 bases). Germline V gives CDR1 SEHNR, CDR2 FQNEAQ (reference sequence). V was cut by 2 bases and J by 7 bases, with 12 bases left in between. The CDR3 loop spans 14 amino acids. CDR3 DNA sequence: TGTGCCAGCAGCTTATTCCCCCAGGGCCAGCCCCAGCATTTT. Translated, it gives CASSLFPQGQPQHF. Full variable domain (rest looked up from reference TRBV7-9 and TRBJ1-5): DTGVSQNPRHKITKRGQNVTFRCDPISEHNRLYWYRQTLGQGPEFLTYFQNEAQLEKSRLLSDRFSAERPKGSFSTLEIQRTEQGDSAMYLCASSLFPQGQPQHFGDGTRLSIL.

The CDR3 sequence: CASSQVRTGDNEQFF. CDR3 in DNA: TGTGCCAGCAGCCAAGTCCGCACGGGAGACAATGAGCAGTTCTTC. The chain has TRBV3-1 and TRBJ2-1, with a possible D match to TRBD2 (6 bases). V was pared by 1 base and J by 5 bases, with 12 bases between. Germline-derived CDR1 and CDR2 are LGHDT and YNNKEL (reference sequence). The CDR3 is 15 residues long.

This rearrangement joins TRBV12-5 to TRBJ2-5; 9 positions match TRBD1. This CDR3 contains 15 residues. CDR1 and CDR2 from the germline V gene are LGHNT and FRNRAP. V was pared by 6 bases and J by 1 base, with 6 bases of the junction left unmatched. The CDR3 sequence: CASGRTGEIQETQYF. The DNA for the CDR3 is TGTGCTAGTGGCCGGACAGGGGAGATCCAAGAGACCCAGTACTTC.

This chain uses TRBV27 with TRBJ2-5, with 8 nucleotides matching TRBD2. CDR1 MNHEY and CDR2 SMNVEV come from the germline V gene (reference sequence). V was pared by 8 bases and J by 6 bases, with 11 bases of the junction left unmatched. This CDR3 comprises 14 residues. The CDR3 loop is CASRGAGGLKTQYF. The CDR3 region has the DNA TGTGCCAGCCGGGGCGCGGGGGGTCTCAAGACCCAGTACTTC.